These T cell receptor beta chains were read from a single sample in a study of blood T cell repertoires in COVID-19. This table comes from immunoSEQ multiplex PCR, and its TCRdb copy is limited to in-frame clones, with some not included. The sample includes under 250,000 clones, about 82% seen only once; the top ten take about 5.1%. The specimen sequenced was peripheral blood. Receptors were obtained from a man aged 45-65 years with COVID-19, enrolled during active disease. CDR3s include the opening cysteine and the closing phenylalanine or tryptophan. Fields, in order: J gene, V gene, D gene, clone size, CDR3 length, CDR3 protein, CDR3 DNA. The D gene is left open where the match is weak. Not every row has a clone size; where given, it reads once, few, many or a size class.

>TRBJ2-2|TRBV18|-|-|12
CASSADGRSPFF
TGTGCCAGCTCAGCCGACGGCAGGTCCCCGTTTTTT
>TRBJ1-5|TRBV7-8|TRBD1|-|16
CASSPRTGARNQPQHF
TGTGCCAGCAGCCCCCGGACAGGCGCACGCAATCAGCCCCAGCATTTT
>TRBJ1-1|TRBV6-5|-|-|14
CASSFGISNTEAFF
TGTGCCAGCAGTTTCGGGATCTCGAACACTGAAGCTTTCTTT
>TRBJ1-2|TRBV30|-|few|13
CAWASRGNYGYTF
TGTGCCTGGGCCTCTAGGGGGAACTATGGCTACACCTTC
>TRBJ2-2|TRBV4-2|-|-|14
CASSQDRGPGELFF
TGTGCCAGCAGCCAAGATCGGGGTCCCGGGGAGCTGTTTTTT
>TRBJ1-6|TRBV30|-|-|14
CAWRLRGGHSPLHF
TGTGCCTGGAGACTACGGGGGGGCCATTCACCCCTCCACTTT
>TRBJ2-6|TRBV5-1|TRBD1|-|17
CASSPRQGATGANVLTF
TGCGCCAGCAGCCCCAGACAGGGGGCGACCGGGGCCAACGTCCTGACTTTC
>TRBJ2-7|TRBV14|TRBD1|-|15
CASSQTQGAGGEQYF
TGTGCCAGCAGCCAAACACAGGGGGCAGGAGGCGAGCAGTACTTC
>TRBJ2-1|TRBV14|-|-|14
CASSQDSLAGEQFF
TGTGCCAGCAGCCAAGACTCTCTCGCGGGTGAGCAGTTCTTC
>TRBJ2-7|TRBV7-8|-|-|14
CASSPGGGTYEQYF
TGTGCCAGCAGCCCCGGAGGCGGGACCTACGAGCAGTACTTC
>TRBJ2-1|TRBV15|-|few|14
CATSSDTLVDEQFF
TGTGCCACCAGCAGTGATACTCTGGTAGATGAGCAGTTCTTC
>TRBJ1-5|TRBV9|TRBD1|-|15
CASSPTGASNQPQHF
TGTGCCAGCAGCCCTACAGGGGCGAGCAATCAGCCCCAGCATTTT
>TRBJ2-7|TRBV21-1|-|-|12
CASTPGGCGGVF
TGTGCCAGCACACCAGGGGGATGCGGCGGGGTCTTC
>TRBJ2-7|TRBV11-3|-|once|13
CASSLTGTHEQYF
TGTGCCAGCAGCTTAACAGGGACCCACGAGCAGTACTTC
>TRBJ1-5|TRBV9|-|once|15
CASSVEASSNQPQHF
TGTGCCAGCAGCGTAGAAGCATCTAGCAATCAGCCCCAGCATTTT
>TRBJ2-2|TRBV4-3|TRBD2|-|15
CASSLSGENTGELFF
TGCGCCAGCAGCCTTAGCGGGGAAAACACCGGGGAGCTGTTTTTT
>TRBJ2-2|TRBV2|-|once|15
CASSEEQVGTGELFF
TGTGCCAGCAGTGAAGAACAGGTTGGCACCGGGGAGCTGTTTTTT
>TRBJ2-1|TRBV5-4|TRBD2|-|16
CASSSTSGGAYNEQFF
TGTGCCAGCAGCTCGACTAGCGGGGGGGCCTACAATGAGCAGTTCTTC